The sequence of this T cell receptor (beta chain) was determined in a study of cytomegalovirus exposure and HLA in healthy donors. Whole-study results and caveats: Later on, a genetic analysis was performed. It linked a missense variant in DCLRE1C with V- and J-gene trimming of TCR beta.

J gave up 0 bases and V 5 bases, and 6 bases lay outside the gene matches. Germline loops: CDR1 SGHNT, CDR2 YYREEE (reference sequence). This CDR3 has 16 residues. This clone appeared a few times. The antigen is unknown. The PCR contained 60 Vbeta and 13 Jbeta primers. Generated by immunoSEQ multiplex PCR, the TCRdb table keeps only in-frame clones and is missing some. In the table there are tens of thousands of clones, around 65% of which are singletons. V is TRBV5-4 and J is TRBJ2-3; 10 positions match TRBD2. This clonotype was obtained from a man between 60 and 70 years old in good health and CMV-seropositive. The sequencing input was PBMCs. The CDR3 region is CASRATSGASTDTQYF. CDR3 in DNA: TGTGCCAGCAGGGCCACTAGCGGGGCTAGCACAGATACGCAGTATTTT.